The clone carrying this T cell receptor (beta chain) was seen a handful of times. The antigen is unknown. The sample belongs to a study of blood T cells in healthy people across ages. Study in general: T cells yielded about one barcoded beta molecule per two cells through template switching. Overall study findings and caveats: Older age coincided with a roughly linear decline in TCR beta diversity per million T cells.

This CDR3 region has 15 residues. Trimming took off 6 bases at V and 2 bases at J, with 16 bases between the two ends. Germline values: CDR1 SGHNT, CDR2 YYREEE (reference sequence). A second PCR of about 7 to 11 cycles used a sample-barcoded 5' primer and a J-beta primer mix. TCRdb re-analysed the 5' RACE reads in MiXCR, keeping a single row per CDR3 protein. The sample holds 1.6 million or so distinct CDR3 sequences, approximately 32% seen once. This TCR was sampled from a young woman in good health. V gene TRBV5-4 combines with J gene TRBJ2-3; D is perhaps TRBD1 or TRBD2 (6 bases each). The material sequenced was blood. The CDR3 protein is CASKSQGGSTDTQYF. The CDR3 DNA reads TGTGCCAGCAAATCACAGGGAGGTTCCACAGATACGCAGTATTTT.